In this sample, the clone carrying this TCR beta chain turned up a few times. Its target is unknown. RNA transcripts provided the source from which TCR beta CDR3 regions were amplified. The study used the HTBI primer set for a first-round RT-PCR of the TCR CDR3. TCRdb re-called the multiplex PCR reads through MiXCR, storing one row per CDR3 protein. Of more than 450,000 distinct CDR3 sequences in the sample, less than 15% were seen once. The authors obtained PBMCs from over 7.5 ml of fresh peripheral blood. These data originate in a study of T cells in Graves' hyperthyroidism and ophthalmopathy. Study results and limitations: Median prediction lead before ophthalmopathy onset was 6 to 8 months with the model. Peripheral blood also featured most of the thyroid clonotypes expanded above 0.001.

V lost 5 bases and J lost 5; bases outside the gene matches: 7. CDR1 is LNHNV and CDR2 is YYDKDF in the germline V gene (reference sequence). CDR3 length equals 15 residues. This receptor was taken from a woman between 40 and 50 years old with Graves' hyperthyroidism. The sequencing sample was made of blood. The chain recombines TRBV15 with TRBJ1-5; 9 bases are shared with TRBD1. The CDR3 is CATSRDRVRHQPQHF. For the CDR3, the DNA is TGTGCCACCAGCCGGGACAGGGTCCGACATCAGCCCCAGCATTTT. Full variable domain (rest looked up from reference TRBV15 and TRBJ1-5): DAMVIQNPRYQVTQFGKPVTLSCSQTLNHNVMYWYQQKSSQAPKLLFHYYDKDFNNEADTPDNFQSRRPNTSFCFLDIRSPGLGDTAMYLCATSRDRVRHQPQHFGDGTRLSIL.